This is a list of T cell receptor beta chains from one sample in a study of blood T cells in healthy people across ages. TCRdb processed the 5' RACE reads anew with MiXCR; each CDR3 protein has one entry. The table lists 1.5 million to 1.9 million distinct CDR3 sequences, approximately 42% of them singletons. Source material: blood. Receptor source: a woman in her late teens or twenties in good health. Each CDR3 is given with its conserved first and last residue. D genes are given only for firm matches. Rows give clone size only sometimes, using once, few, many, or a class for an expanded clone.

j_call: TRBJ1-6
d_call: TRBD1
v_call: TRBV4-3
clone_size: -
cdr3_aa: CASSQWDRGDSPPHF
cdr3_nt: TGCGCCAGCAGCCAGTGGGACAGGGGCGATTCACCCCCCCACTTT

j_call: TRBJ2-3
d_call: TRBD2
v_call: TRBV6-2/TRBV6-3
clone_size: -
cdr3_aa: CASSYSILAGGPSTDTQYF
cdr3_nt: TGTGCCAGCAGTTACTCGATTCTAGCGGGAGGCCCCAGCACAGATACGCAGTATTTT

j_call: TRBJ2-1
d_call: -
v_call: TRBV7-2
clone_size: -
cdr3_aa: CASSLEPGGNEQFF
cdr3_nt: TGTGCCAGCAGCTTAGAACCAGGGGGGAATGAGCAGTTCTTC

j_call: TRBJ2-7
d_call: -
v_call: TRBV27
clone_size: many
cdr3_aa: CASSLTTGPYEQYF
cdr3_nt: TGTGCCAGCAGTTTAACGACGGGTCCCTACGAGCAGTACTTC

j_call: TRBJ1-2
d_call: -
v_call: TRBV21-1
clone_size: -
cdr3_aa: CASSLKGTGNYGDTF
cdr3_nt: TGTGCCAGCAGCCTAAAAGGTACAGGCAACTATGGCGACACCTTC

j_call: TRBJ1-5
d_call: -
v_call: TRBV12-3/TRBV12-4
clone_size: few
cdr3_aa: CASRIRVGPNQPQHF
cdr3_nt: TGTGCCAGCAGAATCAGGGTAGGACCGAATCAGCCCCAGCATTTT

j_call: TRBJ2-3
d_call: -
v_call: TRBV7-9
clone_size: -
cdr3_aa: CASSFPLYEAVATDTQYF
cdr3_nt: TGTGCCAGCAGCTTCCCCCTCTATGAAGCCGTTGCCACAGATACGCAGTATTTT

j_call: TRBJ2-7
d_call: TRBD2
v_call: TRBV28
clone_size: -
cdr3_aa: CASSSAGTRAYEQYF
cdr3_nt: TGTGCCAGCAGCTCCGCCGGGACTAGGGCCTACGAGCAGTACTTC

j_call: TRBJ2-4
d_call: TRBD1
v_call: TRBV3-1
clone_size: -
cdr3_aa: CASSDRLTRDRENIQYF
cdr3_nt: TGTGCCAGCAGCGATAGGTTGACCCGGGACAGGGAAAACATTCAGTACTTC

j_call: TRBJ2-2
d_call: TRBD1
v_call: TRBV25-1
clone_size: -
cdr3_aa: CAGSEFQGVTGELFF
cdr3_nt: TGTGCCGGCAGTGAATTCCAGGGGGTCACCGGGGAGCTGTTTTTT

j_call: TRBJ2-1
d_call: -
v_call: TRBV7-2
clone_size: -
cdr3_aa: CASSRDSQTLYNEQFF
cdr3_nt: TGTGCCAGCTCCCGGGACTCTCAGACCCTCTACAATGAGCAGTTCTTC

j_call: TRBJ2-3
d_call: -
v_call: TRBV18
clone_size: -
cdr3_aa: CASSPLASSDTQYF
cdr3_nt: TGTGCCAGCTCACCGTTGGCCTCATCCGATACGCAGTATTTT

j_call: TRBJ2-3
d_call: TRBD2
v_call: TRBV20-1
clone_size: -
cdr3_aa: CSASPLAGYPSTDTQYF
cdr3_nt: TGCAGTGCTAGCCCGCTAGCGGGGTACCCTAGCACAGATACGCAGTATTTT

j_call: TRBJ2-1
d_call: TRBD2
v_call: TRBV12-3/TRBV12-4
clone_size: -
cdr3_aa: CASTERSGRNEQFF
cdr3_nt: TGTGCCAGCACCGAGCGGAGCGGGAGGAATGAGCAGTTCTTC

j_call: TRBJ2-5
d_call: TRBD1
v_call: TRBV10-3
clone_size: few
cdr3_aa: CAISDLTGTGETQETQYF
cdr3_nt: TGTGCCATCAGTGACTTGACCGGGACAGGGGAAACTCAAGAGACCCAGTACTTC

j_call: TRBJ2-5
d_call: TRBD2
v_call: TRBV12-3/TRBV12-4
clone_size: many
cdr3_aa: CASSFYGTTGTQYF
cdr3_nt: TGTGCCAGCAGTTTTTATGGGACTACCGGGACCCAGTACTTC

j_call: TRBJ2-7
d_call: TRBD2
v_call: TRBV7-6
clone_size: -
cdr3_aa: CASSLGGGRRYEQYF
cdr3_nt: TGTGCCAGCAGCTTAGGTGGCGGGAGGCGCTACGAGCAGTACTTC

j_call: TRBJ2-7
d_call: TRBD2
v_call: TRBV15
clone_size: few
cdr3_aa: CATSRDIASGSYEQYF
cdr3_nt: TGTGCCACCAGCAGAGATATAGCTAGCGGGAGTTACGAGCAGTACTTC

j_call: TRBJ1-1
d_call: -
v_call: TRBV20-1
clone_size: few
cdr3_aa: CSARALGGTEAFF
cdr3_nt: TGCAGTGCTAGAGCCCTAGGGGGGACTGAAGCTTTCTTT

j_call: TRBJ1-6
d_call: -
v_call: TRBV12-3/TRBV12-4
clone_size: once
cdr3_aa: CASSPSGRANSPLHF
cdr3_nt: TGTGCCAGCAGTCCCTCGGGCAGGGCTAATTCACCCCTCCACTTT

j_call: TRBJ2-7
d_call: TRBD2
v_call: TRBV29-1
clone_size: few
cdr3_aa: CSVVRGVAYNEQYF
cdr3_nt: TGCAGCGTTGTCCGGGGGGTCGCCTACAATGAGCAGTACTTC

j_call: TRBJ2-1
d_call: TRBD2
v_call: TRBV3-1
clone_size: few
cdr3_aa: CASSQELAGGMQFF
cdr3_nt: TGTGCCAGCAGCCAAGAGTTAGCGGGAGGGATGCAGTTCTTC